This T cell receptor (beta chain) was identified in a study of tumor and adjacent non-tumor tissue in lung cancer. Study details: Patients comprised 12 adenocarcinoma, a couple of squamous cell carcinoma and 1 small cell lung cancer.

Of note for this clonotype: The antigen is not known.

General study points: Significantly higher TCR diversity was found in tumor than normal lung. Tumor repertoires had a smaller top 100 clone share than normal lung.

The CDR3 loop spans 14 amino acids. Germline V lookup: CDR1 MNHEY, CDR2 SVGEGT. V was shortened by 7 bases and J by 0 bases, with 12 bases between the two germline ends. Three rounds of nested PCR, following a modified ARM-PCR protocol, produced the TCRbeta library. TCRdb recomputed calls from the multiplex PCR reads with MiXCR, one row per CDR3 protein. Of 77,000 or so distinct CDR3 sequences in the sample, over 65% were seen once. No cell sorting was done before RNA was extracted from the tissue. Distant lung tissue was collected more than 3 cm away from the tumor edge. Between August and November 2014, newly diagnosed, chemotherapy-naive lung cancer patients underwent thoracic surgery in China.

The sequence was collected from a man aged 70 or older with non-small cell lung cancer. J is TRBJ1-2 and V is TRBV6-2 or TRBV6-3; D remains unclear. The sequencing input was distant non-tumor lung tissue. The CDR3 nucleotides read TGTGCCAGCATTACGGAAAGGACTAACTATGGCTACACCTTC. Translating gives CASITERTNYGYTF.